This TCR beta chain is drawn from a study of OX40 agonist ivuxolimab in advanced cancers. The V gene's germline CDR1 is SGHVS and CDR2 FQNEAQ. The CDR3 is made up of 13 amino acids. Trimming took 8 bases from V and 3 from J, leaving 14 bases between them. Assay used: immunoSEQ multiplex PCR; TCRdb lists only in-frame clones, some missing. The table includes over 60,000 clones, 85% detected once. Sampling times: baseline, cycle 4 day 1, cycle 7 day 1. V gene TRBV7-8 combines with J gene TRBJ2-7; D gene unclear. This clonotype originated in an adult with an advanced solid tumor such as melanoma, head and neck, liver or kidney cancer. This material consisted of CD4+ or CD8+ T cells sorted from blood, taken in a trial of the OX40 agonist ivuxolimab. This chain's CDR3 is CASGVSLVYEQYF. Here the CDR3 DNA reads TGTGCCAGCGGGGTCTCTCTCGTCTACGAGCAGTACTTC.